Included here is one T cell receptor beta chain sequence, with context. The target antigen is unknown. The source of the sample is a study of T cell responses to AZD1222 COVID-19 vaccine. Per germline, CDR1 LGHDT and CDR2 YNNKEL (reference sequence). The CDR3 has 16 residues. V was trimmed by 4 bases and J by 4 bases, leaving 17 bases between them. Findings and limits, study-wide: Repertoires were obtained solely post-peak T cell response.

Clones were read by immunoSEQ multiplex PCR, and TCRdb kept only the in-frame ones, dropping some. Of more than 90,000 clones detected, around 87% appear once; the ten largest clones hold roughly a tenth. Pooled together were second doses at about 4 or about 12 weeks. The V gene is TRBV3-1 (or the pseudogene TRBV3-2), the J gene TRBJ2-1; D might be TRBD2 (5 bases). This sequence originates from an adult who received the AZD1222 COVID-19 vaccine. The sample here was peripheral blood, taken 28 days after the second AZD1222 dose. The chain's CDR3 is CASSPSPSGIYNEQFF. CDR3 bases: TGTGCCAGCAGCCCGAGCCCCAGCGGTATATACAATGAGCAGTTCTTC.